Described below is a single TCR beta chain sequence and its context. Per the original methods: Amplification from reference gene primers served as the basis for estimated nucleated cell counts. Produced via immunoSEQ multiplex PCR; TCRdb's table is partial and in-frame only. That table gives V, J and clone size, and the DNA gave D and trimming. The table lists a few hundred thousand clones, 65% to 85% of them singletons. The germline V gene has CDR1 KGHSH and CDR2 LQKENI. The CDR3 contains 13 residues. With 8 bases clipped from V and 6 bases from J, the junction kept 6 bases outside the gene matches. This specimen belongs to a study of blood T cell repertoires in COVID-19. As for the study in general: The samples span acute and convalescent COVID-19 from the United States, Italy and Spain. The analysed material was cDNA or gDNA that came from T cells, B-cell-depleted T cells, or PBMCs.

The TCR originated in a woman older than 75 with acute or convalescent COVID-19. The sample was peripheral blood. The rearrangement uses TRBV18 and TRBJ2-7, with TRBD2 matching over 11 bases. The CDR3 sequence: CASTGTSGSEQYF. The CDR3 DNA is TGTGCCAGCACCGGGACTAGCGGTAGCGAGCAGTACTTC. Using reference TRBV18 and TRBJ2-7 for the parts outside the CDR3, the full variable domain is NAGVMQNPRHLVRRRGQEARLRCSPMKGHSHVYWYRQLPEEGLKFMVYLQKENIIDESGMPKERFSAEFPKEGPSILRIQQVVRGDSAAYFCASTGTSGSEQYFGPGTRLTVT.